This T cell receptor (beta chain) was captured by sequencing in a study of shared clonotypes between healthy human individuals. Each cell subset's genomic DNA was divided evenly among several immunoSEQ plates. The unsorted PBMC sample used ten immunoSEQ deep assay plates. Produced via immunoSEQ multiplex PCR; TCRdb's table is partial and in-frame only. The sample includes approximately 500,000 clones, 70% to 85% of them seen just once. The germline V gene has CDR1 SNHLY and CDR2 FYNNEI. Germline trimming cut 6 bases from V and 3 bases from J; bases unmatched to any gene: 6. CDR3 length equals 14 residues.

The source is a woman aged 40 to 50 in good health. Some clones in this sample may be carry-over from other donors' samples. The chain links TRBV2 to TRBJ1-2; 8 bases are a match to TRBD1. The specimen sequenced was PBMCs. DNA for the CDR3: TGTGCCAGCAGAGACAGGGGTTATTACTATGGCTACACCTTC. Protein product: CASRDRGYYYGYTF.